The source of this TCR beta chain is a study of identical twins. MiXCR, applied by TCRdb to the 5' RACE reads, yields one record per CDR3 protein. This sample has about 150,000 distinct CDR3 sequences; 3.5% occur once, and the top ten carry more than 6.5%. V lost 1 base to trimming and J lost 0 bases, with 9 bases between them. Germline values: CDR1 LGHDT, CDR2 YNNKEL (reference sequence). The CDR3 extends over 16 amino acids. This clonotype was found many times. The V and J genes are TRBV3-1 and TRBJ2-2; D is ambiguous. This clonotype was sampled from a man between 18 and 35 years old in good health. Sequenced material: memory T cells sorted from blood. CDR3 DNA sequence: TGTGCCAGCAGCCAAGGAACTCTCGCGAACACCGGGGAGCTGTTTTTT. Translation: CASSQGTLANTGELFF.